This TCR beta chain appears in the sequencing data of a study of response to subunit inactivated influenza vaccine. Study-level points and caveats: The study's authors posited that every seasonal influenza vaccination enlists few new T cells.

Trimming took 2 bases from V and 6 from J, leaving 9 bases between them. The CDR3 loop spans 13 amino acids. Germline V lookup: CDR1 MNHEY, CDR2 SVGEGT. This clonotype showed up just a few times. Its target is unknown. MiXCR was run by TCRdb on the RT-PCR reads, yielding one entry per CDR3 protein. The repertoire includes roughly 710,000 distinct CDR3 sequences, approximately 15% of them detected once, and 7.5% to 9% sits in the top ten. Sequenced here: PBMCs from blood, sampled 14 to 15 days before vaccination. This TCR was sampled from a man between 50 and 59 years old who received an inactivated influenza vaccine. V usage is TRBV6-2 or TRBV6-3 and J usage is TRBJ2-3; D gene ambiguous. The CDR3 nucleotides read TGTGCCAGCAGTTACAGGGCGGCCGATACGCAGTATTTT. The encoded protein is CASSYRAADTQYF.